Presented here are 13 T cell receptor beta chains from one specimen sequenced in a study of T-cell reconstitution after alpha-beta-depleted transplantation in children (TCRdb year 2016). The library came from PCR. Sequencing was performed on an Illumina HiSeq 2500. Molecular barcoding was employed in the preparation of TCR libraries, with unique molecular identifiers being used to normalize TCRbeta repertoire quantification. The public reads were reanalyzed by TCRdb: fastp trimming at Q25, MiXCR alignment, in-frame beta chains only. Each CDR3 protein gets just one entry, which takes the most common genes and DNA from the rows behind it. The sample table holds about 610,000 distinct CDR3 sequences, of which 8% to 11% were seen once. About 4% of the sample belongs to the ten largest clones. The specimen was PBMCs from the stem cell graft donor, collected from the stem cell graft. Source of these receptors: a human donor who donated a stem cell graft to a child with acute myeloid leukemia.

The gene calls are TRBV4-3 and TRBJ2-5; TRBD2 agrees at 10 bases. The germline CDR1 and CDR2 sequences are LGHNA and YSLEER. V shed 2 bases, J shed 4 bases, and the junction held 10 bases outside the gene matches. CDR3 length: 17 amino acids. The CDR3 region is CASSQRSGRAGGETQYF. CDR3 DNA: TGCGCCAGCAGCCAACGAAGCGGGAGGGCCGGAGGAGAGACCCAGTACTTC.

This clonotype was counted between two and nine times. The V call is TRBV12-3 or TRBV12-4, the J call TRBJ2-2; 10 bases fit TRBD2. The junction had 16 bases not matched to a gene; V was cut back by 7 bases and J by 5 bases. The CDR3 loop spans 18 amino acids. CDR3: CASKSPPLAGDYTGELFF. The CDR3 region has the DNA TGTGCCAGCAAATCACCCCCTCTAGCGGGAGACTATACCGGGGAGCTGTTTTTT.

This clonotype was seen more than once but under ten times. The chain is built from TRBV7-2 and TRBJ2-1; no firm D call. Germline CDR1 SGHTA, CDR2 FQGNSA. This CDR3 spans 15 amino acids. V gave up 4 bases and J gave up 5 bases, with 15 bases separating them. CDR3 DNA sequence: TGTGCCAGCAGCTCCCCCGACTCCTCTCACAATGAGCAGTTCTTC. It codes for CASSSPDSSHNEQFF.

Only a few counts were recorded for this clonotype. This chain uses TRBV5-1 with TRBJ2-2; TRBD2 matches 10 bases. The CDR3 loop spans 16 amino acids. Germline V gene lookup returns CDR1 SGHRS and CDR2 YFSETQ. Germline trimming cut 4 bases from V and 6 bases from J; bases unmatched to any gene: 9. This CDR3 is CASSARPSGSSGELFF. DNA of the CDR3: TGCGCCAGCAGCGCACGACCTAGCGGGAGTTCCGGGGAGCTGTTTTTT.

The chain carries TRBV29-1 and TRBJ1-4, with D perhaps matching TRBD1 (5 bases). With 7 bases removed from V and 8 bases from J, the gap between germline ends came to 17 bases. CDR1 and CDR2 (germline): SQVTM, ANQGSEA. The CDR3 loop spans 13 amino acids. The CDR3 is CSATPVWGEKLFF. CDR3 DNA sequence: TGCAGCGCTACCCCGGTTTGGGGCGAAAAACTGTTTTTT. Using reference TRBV29-1 and TRBJ1-4 for the parts outside the CDR3, the full variable domain is SAVISQKPSRDICQRGTSLTIQCQVDSQVTMMFWYRQQPGQSLTLIATANQGSEATYESGFVIDKFPISRPNLTFSTLTVSNMSPEDSSIYLCSATPVWGEKLFFGSGTQLSVL.

V and J are TRBV12-3 or TRBV12-4 and TRBJ2-3, with TRBD2 identical over 7 bases. CDR3 size: 13 residues. The trim removed 6 bases at V and 4 bases at J, leaving 4 bases unmatched. The CDR3 spells CASRREEPDTQYF. Written as DNA, the CDR3 is TGTGCCAGCAGACGGGAGGAGCCAGATACGCAGTATTTT.

This clonotype was seen only a few times. The J gene is TRBJ1-1, the V gene TRBV6-5, with 9 bases aligning to TRBD1. V gave up 2 bases and J gave up 5 bases; unmatched junction bases: 6. The germline V gene has CDR1 MNHEY and CDR2 SVGAGI. The CDR3 is 15 amino acids. CDR3 DNA: TGTGCCAGCAGTTACCACGGACAGGGGCTAACTGAAGCTTTCTTT. The encoded protein is CASSYHGQGLTEAFF.

This clonotype was recorded a few times. The chain joins TRBV5-1 to TRBJ1-2, with D perhaps TRBD1 (6 bases). Trimming removed 0 bases at V and 6 bases at J, with 12 bases between. The CDR3 has 14 amino acids. CDR1 SGHRS and CDR2 YFSETQ come from the germline V gene. CDR3 loop: CASSLVQGKDGYTF. CDR3 DNA sequence: TGCGCCAGCAGCTTGGTTCAGGGGAAGGATGGCTACACCTTC.

The sample holds a few counts of this clonotype. This chain uses TRBV19 with TRBJ2-1; D remains ambiguous. The CDR3 loop spans 13 amino acids. CDR1 LNHDA and CDR2 SQIVND come from the germline V gene (reference sequence). V lost 3 bases to trimming and J lost 11 bases, with 14 bases between them. The CDR3 is CASSIEADRQQFF. CDR3 in DNA: TGTGCCAGTAGTATTGAGGCAGACCGTCAGCAGTTCTTC.

This clonotype was observed at least ten times. The chain combines TRBV6-4 with TRBJ2-1; D gene ambiguous. CDR1 MRHNA and CDR2 SNTAGT come from the germline V gene. Between the trimmed V and J ends, which lost 1 base and 8 bases, there was a span of 9 bases. This CDR3 spans 13 amino acids. The DNA for the CDR3 is TGTGCCAGCAGTGACTACAATATCGATGAGCAGTTCTTC. It codes for CASSDYNIDEQFF.

This clonotype was seen more than once but under ten times. The rearrangement joins TRBV9 to TRBJ2-3; D not certain. The length of the CDR3 is 15 residues. With 4 bases removed from V and 2 bases from J, the gap between germline ends came to 14 bases. Germline CDR1 reads SGDLS; CDR2 reads YYNGEE. The CDR3 here is CASSIRGLHTDTQYF. Here the CDR3 DNA reads TGTGCCAGCAGCATTAGAGGCCTCCACACAGATACGCAGTATTTT.

This chain joins TRBV20-1 and TRBJ2-7; no firm D call. Germline CDR1 and CDR2: DFQATT and SNEGSKA (reference sequence). The CDR3 consists of 12 residues. Trimming shortened V by 3 bases and J by 7 bases, and 13 bases separated the two germline ends. The CDR3 bases are TGCAGTGCTAGTACCGACGTGTGGGAGCAGTACTTC. It codes for CSASTDVWEQYF.

The V and J genes are TRBV30 and TRBJ1-1, with a weak D call TRBD1 (5 bases). The CDR3 totals 13 residues. Germline V lookup: CDR1 GTSNPN, CDR2 SVGIG (reference sequence). The V gene lost 3 bases and the J gene lost 5 bases, with 13 bases spanning the gap. The CDR3: CAWRWGAGTEAFF. The CDR3 DNA follows: TGTGCCTGGAGGTGGGGCGCCGGGACTGAAGCTTTCTTT.